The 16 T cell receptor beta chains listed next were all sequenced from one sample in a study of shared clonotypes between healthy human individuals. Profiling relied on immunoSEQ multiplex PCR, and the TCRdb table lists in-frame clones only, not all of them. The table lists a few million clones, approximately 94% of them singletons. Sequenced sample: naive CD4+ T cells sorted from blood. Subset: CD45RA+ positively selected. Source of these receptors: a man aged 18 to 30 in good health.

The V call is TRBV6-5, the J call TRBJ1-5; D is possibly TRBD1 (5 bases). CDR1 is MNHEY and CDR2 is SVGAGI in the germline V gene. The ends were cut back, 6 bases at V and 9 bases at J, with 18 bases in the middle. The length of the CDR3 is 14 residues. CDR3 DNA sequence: TGTGCCAGCAGACCCGCTTGGGACCCAAGGCCCCAGCATTTT. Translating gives CASRPAWDPRPQHF.

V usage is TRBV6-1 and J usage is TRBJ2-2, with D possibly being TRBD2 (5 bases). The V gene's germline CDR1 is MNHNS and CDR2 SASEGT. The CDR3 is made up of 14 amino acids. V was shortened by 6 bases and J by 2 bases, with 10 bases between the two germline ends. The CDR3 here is CASRSAGNTGELFF. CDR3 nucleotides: TGTGCCAGCAGATCGGCGGGTAACACCGGGGAGCTGTTTTTT.

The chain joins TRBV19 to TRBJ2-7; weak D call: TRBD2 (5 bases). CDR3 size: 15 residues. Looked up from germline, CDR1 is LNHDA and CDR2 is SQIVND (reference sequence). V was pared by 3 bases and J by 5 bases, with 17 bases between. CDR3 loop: CASSMERASLHEQYF. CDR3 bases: TGTGCCAGTAGTATGGAGAGGGCGAGTCTCCACGAGCAGTACTTC.

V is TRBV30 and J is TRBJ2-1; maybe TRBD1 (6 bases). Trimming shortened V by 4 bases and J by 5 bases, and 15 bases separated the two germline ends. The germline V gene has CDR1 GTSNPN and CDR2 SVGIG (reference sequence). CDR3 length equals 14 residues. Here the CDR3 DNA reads TGTGCCTGGAAGGCAGGGGCATTTGACAATGAGCAGTTCTTC. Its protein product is CAWKAGAFDNEQFF.

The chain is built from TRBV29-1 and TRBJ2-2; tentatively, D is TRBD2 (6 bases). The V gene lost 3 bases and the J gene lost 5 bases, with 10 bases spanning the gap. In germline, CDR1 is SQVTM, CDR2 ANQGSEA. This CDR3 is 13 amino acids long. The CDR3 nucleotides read TGCAGCGTTGATTTGGGGAGGACCGGGGAGCTGTTTTTT. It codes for CSVDLGRTGELFF.

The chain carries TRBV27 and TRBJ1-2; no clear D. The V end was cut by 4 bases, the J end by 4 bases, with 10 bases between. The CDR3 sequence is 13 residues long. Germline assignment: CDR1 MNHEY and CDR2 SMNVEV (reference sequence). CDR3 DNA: TGTGCCAGCAGTTCATCGAGTCTCTATGGCTACACCTTC. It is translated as CASSSSSLYGYTF.

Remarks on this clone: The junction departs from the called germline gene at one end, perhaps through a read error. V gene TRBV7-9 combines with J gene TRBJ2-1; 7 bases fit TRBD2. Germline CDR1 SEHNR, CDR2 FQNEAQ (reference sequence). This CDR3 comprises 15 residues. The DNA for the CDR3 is TGTGCCAGCACCTTAAGCGGGACCCCCTACAATGAGCAGTTCTTC. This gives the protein CASTLSGTPYNEQFF.

CDR3 bases: TGTGCCAGCTCGCCGGGACAGGGGAATGGAAACACCATATATTTT. It encodes CASSPGQGNGNTIYF. The chain employs TRBV18 and TRBJ1-3; 10 bases line up with TRBD1. The CDR3 is 15 residues long. The V and J ends lost 6 bases and 3 bases, in that order; junction bases with no gene match: 5. Germline values: CDR1 KGHSH, CDR2 LQKENI.

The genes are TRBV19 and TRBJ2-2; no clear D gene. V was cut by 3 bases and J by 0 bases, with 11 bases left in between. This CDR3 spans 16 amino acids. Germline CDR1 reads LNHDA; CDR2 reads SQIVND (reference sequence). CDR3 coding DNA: TGTGCCAGTAGTATTCAAACCCCTTCGAACACCGGGGAGCTGTTTTTT. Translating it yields CASSIQTPSNTGELFF.

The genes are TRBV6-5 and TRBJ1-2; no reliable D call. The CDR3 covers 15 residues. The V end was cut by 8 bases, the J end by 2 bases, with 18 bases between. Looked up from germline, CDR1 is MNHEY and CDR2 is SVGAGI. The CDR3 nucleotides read TGTGCCAGCTCGGGTCTCCCAGGTGGGAACTATGGCTACACCTTC. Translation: CASSGLPGGNYGYTF.

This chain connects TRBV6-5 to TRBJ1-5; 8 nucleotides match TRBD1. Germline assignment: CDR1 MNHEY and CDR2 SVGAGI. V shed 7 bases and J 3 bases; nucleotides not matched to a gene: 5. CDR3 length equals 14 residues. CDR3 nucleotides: TGTGCCAGCAATAGACAGGGGAACAATCAGCCCCAGCATTTT. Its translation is CASNRQGNNQPQHF.

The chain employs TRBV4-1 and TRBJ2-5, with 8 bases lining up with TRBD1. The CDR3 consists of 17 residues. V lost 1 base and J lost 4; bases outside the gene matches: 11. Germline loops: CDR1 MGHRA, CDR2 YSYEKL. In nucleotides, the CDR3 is TGCGCCAGCAGCCAAGCCCTCAAGGAGACAGGGGCAGAGACCCAGTACTTC. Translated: CASSQALKETGAETQYF.

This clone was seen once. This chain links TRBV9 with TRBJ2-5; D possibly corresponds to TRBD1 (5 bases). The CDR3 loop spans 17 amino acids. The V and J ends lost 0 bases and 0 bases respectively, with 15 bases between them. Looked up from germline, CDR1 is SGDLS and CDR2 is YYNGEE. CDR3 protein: CASSVGRLGVYQETQYF. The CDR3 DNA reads TGTGCCAGCAGCGTAGGCAGGTTAGGGGTATACCAAGAGACCCAGTACTTC.

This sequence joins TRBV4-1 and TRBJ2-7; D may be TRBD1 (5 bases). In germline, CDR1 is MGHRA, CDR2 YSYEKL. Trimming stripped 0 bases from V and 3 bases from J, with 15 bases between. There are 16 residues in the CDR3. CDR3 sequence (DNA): TGCGCCAGCAGCCAAGAGTATAGTCAGGGTTTCTACGAGCAGTACTTC. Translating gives CASSQEYSQGFYEQYF.

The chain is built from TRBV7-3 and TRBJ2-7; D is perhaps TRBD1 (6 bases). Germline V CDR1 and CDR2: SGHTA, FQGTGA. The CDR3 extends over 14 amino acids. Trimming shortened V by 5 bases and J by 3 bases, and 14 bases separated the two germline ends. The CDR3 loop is CASSPQGNSYEQYF. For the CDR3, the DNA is TGTGCCAGCAGCCCCCAGGGGAATAGCTACGAGCAGTACTTC.

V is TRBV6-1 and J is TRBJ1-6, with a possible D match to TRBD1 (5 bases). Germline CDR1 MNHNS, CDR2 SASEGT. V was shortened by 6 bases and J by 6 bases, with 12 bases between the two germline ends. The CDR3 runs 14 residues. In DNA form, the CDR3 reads TGTGCCAGCAGGGGACTCCCTCCTAATTCACCCCTCCACTTT. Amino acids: CASRGLPPNSPLHF.